Each of the 20 T cell receptor beta chains below was sequenced from the same sample in a study of blood T cell repertoires in COVID-19. This table comes from immunoSEQ multiplex PCR, and its TCRdb copy is limited to in-frame clones, with some not included. The sample yields around 290,000 clones, around 89% seen once. Material: peripheral blood. Receptor source: a man in his forties with acute or convalescent COVID-19.

Concerning this clone: This specimen includes other DNA sequences encoding the same CDR3. This sequence joins TRBV12-5 and TRBJ2-7; TRBD1 matches at 8 bases. CDR3 size: 13 residues. The germline gives CDR1 LGHNT, CDR2 FRNRAP. Trimming cost V 5 bases and J 4 bases; bases outside gene matches: 4. The CDR3 loop is CASGLGQAYEQYF. CDR3 in DNA: TGTGCTAGTGGTCTGGGACAGGCTTACGAGCAGTACTTC.

This chain joins TRBV9 and TRBJ2-1; TRBD1 might be the D (5 bases). The CDR3 is 15 amino acids. Trimming shortened V by 1 base and J by 0 bases, and 8 bases separated the two germline ends. Germline assignment: CDR1 SGDLS and CDR2 YYNGEE. The CDR3 loop reads CASSVLGASYNEQFF. The CDR3 DNA is TGTGCCAGCAGCGTACTAGGGGCCTCCTACAATGAGCAGTTCTTC.

The chain uses TRBV28 and TRBJ1-5, with no clear D. The CDR3 is 13 residues long. V lost 3 bases and J lost 3, with 6 bases in between. Germline CDR1 is MDHEN and CDR2 is SYDVKM. CDR3 sequence (DNA): TGTGCCAGCAGTTTCGGGAACAATCAGCCCCAGCATTTT. Amino acid sequence: CASSFGNNQPQHF.

This chain links TRBV14 with TRBJ1-1; TRBD1 agrees at 11 bases. This CDR3 has 17 amino acids. The germline gives CDR1 SGHDN, CDR2 FVKESK. Trimming cost V 0 bases and J 6 bases; bases outside gene matches: 9. In DNA, the CDR3 is TGTGCCAGCAGCCAAGATCCTTGGGGACAGGGGGATGCTGAAGCTTTCTTT. Residues: CASSQDPWGQGDAEAFF.

The V and J genes are TRBV6-5 and TRBJ1-2; TRBD1 matches 10 bases. Trimming at V came to 6 bases and at J to 7 bases, leaving 11 bases not matched to a gene. This CDR3 is built from 15 residues. From germline, CDR1 is MNHEY and CDR2 SVGAGI. CDR3 residues: CASSPPGTGVPGYTF. CDR3 bases: TGTGCCAGCAGCCCCCCTGGGACAGGGGTCCCTGGCTACACCTTC.

V is TRBV19 and J is TRBJ1-3; possible D gene TRBD1, 5 bases. This CDR3 contains 13 residues. The germline CDR1 and CDR2 sequences are LNHDA and SQIVND (reference sequence). V gave up 6 bases and J gave up 1 base, with 7 bases separating them. The chain's CDR3 is CASRTASGNTIYF. The CDR3 DNA is TGTGCCAGTAGGACAGCATCTGGAAACACCATATATTTT.

This sequence joins TRBV10-2 and TRBJ2-7; D may be TRBD1 (6 bases). The CDR3 totals 13 residues. Germline CDR1 WSHSY, CDR2 SAAADI. V lost 6 bases, J lost 2 bases, and 11 bases lay in between. In DNA, the CDR3 is TGCGCCAGCAGGGACAGTTCTGCCTACGAGCAGTACTTC. Its translation is CASRDSSAYEQYF.

The rearrangement joins TRBV6-5 to TRBJ2-3, with 11 bases aligning to TRBD1. CDR1 is MNHEY and CDR2 is SVGAGI in the germline V gene. V lost 7 bases and J lost 4; bases outside the gene matches: 4. The CDR3 is 14 residues long. CDR3 sequence reads: CASNGQGASDTQYF. For the CDR3, the DNA is TGTGCCAGCAATGGACAGGGGGCTTCAGATACGCAGTATTTT.

The V call is TRBV12-5, the J call TRBJ2-3, with 7 bases matching TRBD1. This CDR3 contains 14 residues. J gave up 4 bases and V 7 bases, and 8 bases lay outside the gene matches. CDR1 and CDR2 from the germline V gene are LGHNT and FRNRAP. The CDR3 DNA reads as TGTGCTAGTGCCGACGACAGGGCGGCAGATACGCAGTATTTT. Translation gives CASADDRAADTQYF.

This clone was observed a few times. The rearrangement uses TRBV7-9 and TRBJ1-1; 7 nucleotides agree with TRBD1. Losses at the gene ends were 5 bases for V and 3 bases for J; bases not matched to a gene: 15. The CDR3 extends over 17 amino acids. Germline values: CDR1 SEHNR, CDR2 FQNEAQ (reference sequence). CDR3 residues: CASSPRPMTGRDTEAFF. The DNA for the CDR3 is TGTGCCAGCAGCCCCCGACCAATGACAGGGCGGGACACTGAAGCTTTCTTT.

The chain is built from TRBV12-5 and TRBJ2-3; 7 bases are a match to TRBD1. V lost 0 bases, J lost 2 bases, and 5 bases stayed unmatched. Germline CDR1 reads LGHNT; CDR2 reads FRNRAP. The CDR3 length is 16 residues. The CDR3 DNA reads as TGTGCTAGTGGTTTGGTCTCGGGACAGCACACAGATACGCAGTATTTT. It codes for CASGLVSGQHTDTQYF.

The V gene is TRBV7-2, the J gene TRBJ1-2; the match to TRBD1 covers 7 bases. This CDR3 is 14 amino acids long. Germline CDR1 SGHTA, CDR2 FQGNSA. V shed 3 bases, J shed 2 bases, and the junction held 3 bases outside the gene matches. CDR3 sequence: CASSFSQGNYGYTF. The CDR3 DNA reads as TGTGCCAGCAGCTTCTCACAGGGGAACTATGGCTACACCTTC.

The genes are TRBV3-1 (or the pseudogene TRBV3-2) and TRBJ1-2; 7 nucleotides line up with TRBD1. The V gene end was trimmed by 6 bases and the J gene end by 6 bases; junction bases not matched to a gene: 7. Germline V gene data show CDR1 as LGHDT and CDR2 as YNNKEL (reference sequence). This CDR3 is built from 13 residues. CDR3 coding DNA: TGTGCCAGCAGACTATCCGGGACAGATGGCTACACCTTC. It codes for CASRLSGTDGYTF.

V and J are TRBV6-5 and TRBJ1-4; D is unclear. The CDR3 is 13 amino acids. Germline CDR1 and CDR2: MNHEY and SVGAGI. V shed 8 bases and J shed 3 bases, with 10 bases lying between them. The CDR3 DNA follows: TGTGCCAGCCGCACCCGGGCTAATGAAAAACTGTTTTTT. As protein: CASRTRANEKLFF.

Notes on this clone: At the DNA level, this CDR3 is encoded by other sequences in the same sample as well. This chain joins TRBV19 and TRBJ2-3; TRBD2 aligns across 7 bases. With 3 bases clipped from V and 4 bases from J, the junction kept 4 bases outside the gene matches. CDR1 is LNHDA, CDR2 SQIVND, per germline (reference sequence). The CDR3 length is 14 residues. This CDR3 reads CASSIGGGADTQYF. The CDR3 DNA reads TGTGCCAGTAGTATTGGTGGGGGGGCAGATACGCAGTATTTT.

The rearrangement links TRBV12-3 or TRBV12-4 to TRBJ1-5; D gene ambiguous. Trimming took off 8 bases at V and 1 base at J, with 9 bases between the two ends. The CDR3 runs to 13 residues. The CDR3 DNA sequence: TGTGCCAGCTCGGGGAGCAGCAATCAGCCCCAGCATTTT. This encodes CASSGSSNQPQHF.

The chain couples TRBV10-3 to TRBJ1-4; weak D call: TRBD1 (6 bases). Trimming took off 2 bases at V and 8 bases at J, with 6 bases between the two ends. CDR3 length: 12 amino acids. Germline assignment: CDR1 ENHRY and CDR2 SYGVKD. CDR3: CAISERGEKLFF. DNA of the CDR3: TGTGCCATCAGTGAGAGGGGGGAAAAACTGTTTTTT.

The chain joins TRBV7-9 to TRBJ1-1, with TRBD1 as a possible D gene (5 bases). The CDR3 runs 14 residues. CDR1 SEHNR and CDR2 FQNEAQ come from the germline V gene (reference sequence). The V end lost 6 bases, the J end lost 3 bases, and 14 bases lay between the germline ends. The CDR3 sequence: CASRPGWGDTEAFF. CDR3 sequence (DNA): TGTGCCAGCAGGCCCGGCTGGGGGGACACTGAAGCTTTCTTT.

The chain combines TRBV5-4 with TRBJ1-1; D is possibly TRBD1 (6 bases). The V end was cut by 5 bases, the J end by 4 bases, with 18 bases between. The CDR3 is made up of 15 amino acids. The germline gives CDR1 SGHNT, CDR2 YYREEE (reference sequence). The CDR3 sequence is CASSSGGGASTEAFF. The CDR3 nucleotides read TGTGCCAGCAGTTCGGGTGGGGGCGCCAGCACTGAAGCTTTCTTT.

The chain uses TRBV12-5 and TRBJ1-3; possibly TRBD1 for D (5 bases). This CDR3 region has 17 residues. V gave up 7 bases and J gave up 2 bases, with 21 bases separating them. Looked up from germline, CDR1 is LGHNT and CDR2 is FRNRAP. DNA for the CDR3: TGTGCTAGTGTCCCAAACCCCGCAGGGATCACTGGAAACACCATATATTTT. It translates to CASVPNPAGITGNTIYF.